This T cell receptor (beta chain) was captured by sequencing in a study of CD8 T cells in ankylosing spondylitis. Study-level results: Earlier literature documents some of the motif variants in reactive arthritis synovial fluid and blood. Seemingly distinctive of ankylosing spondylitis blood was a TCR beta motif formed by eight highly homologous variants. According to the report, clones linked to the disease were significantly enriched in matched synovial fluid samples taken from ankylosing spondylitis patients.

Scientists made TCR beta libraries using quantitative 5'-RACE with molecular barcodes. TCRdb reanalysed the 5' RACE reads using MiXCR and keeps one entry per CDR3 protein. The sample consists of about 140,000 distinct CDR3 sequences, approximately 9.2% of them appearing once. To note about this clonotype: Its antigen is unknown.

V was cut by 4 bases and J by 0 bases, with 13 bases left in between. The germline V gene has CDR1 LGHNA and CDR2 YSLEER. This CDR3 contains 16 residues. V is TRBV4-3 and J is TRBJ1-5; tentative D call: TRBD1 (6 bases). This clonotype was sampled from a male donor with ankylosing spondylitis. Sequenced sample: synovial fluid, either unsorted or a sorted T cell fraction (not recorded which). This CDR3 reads CASSPLWGASNQPQHF. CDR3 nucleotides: TGCGCCAGCAGCCCCCTTTGGGGGGCTAGCAATCAGCCCCAGCATTTT.